Below, 9 T cell receptor beta chains from the same sample are listed, as sequenced in a study of CD8 T cells in Susac syndrome. The RNA, roughly 0.45 to 1 ug, was put through reverse transcription using random hexamers. TCRdb analysed the immunoSEQ multiplex PCR reads with MiXCR anew, one entry per CDR3 protein. There are approximately 270,000 distinct CDR3 sequences in the sample; 93% occur only once, and 0.065% to 0.08% lies in the top ten. Sequenced sample: CD4+ T cells from PBMCs. The source of these receptors is a human donor with multiple sclerosis.

V usage is TRBV29-1 and J usage is TRBJ1-1; 7 bases agree with TRBD1. Germline assignment: CDR1 SQVTM and CDR2 ANQGSEA. The CDR3 has 11 residues. V shed 3 bases, J shed 6 bases, and the junction held 1 base outside the gene matches. Here the CDR3 reads CSVDRGSEAFF. The CDR3 region has the DNA TGCAGCGTTGACAGGGGGTCTGAAGCTTTCTTT.

The chain employs TRBV9 and TRBJ1-1; D is unresolved. The CDR3 is made up of 14 amino acids. V was pared by 0 bases and J by 5 bases, with 11 bases between. Germline lookup yields CDR1 SGDLS and CDR2 YYNGEE. Here the CDR3 reads CASSVAAGLTEAFF. As DNA, the CDR3 is TGTGCCAGCAGCGTAGCAGCCGGGTTGACTGAAGCTTTCTTT.

The V and J genes are TRBV7-3 and TRBJ2-6; TRBD1 is a possible D gene (6 bases). The germline gives CDR1 SGHTA, CDR2 FQGTGA. With 2 bases removed from V and 0 bases from J, the gap between germline ends came to 14 bases. The CDR3 has 18 residues. The CDR3 loop reads CASSLGGQLVSGANVLTF. The CDR3 region has the DNA TGTGCCAGCAGCTTAGGGGGACAACTAGTCTCTGGGGCCAACGTCCTGACTTTC.

J is TRBJ1-1 and V is TRBV5-1; D gene ambiguous. Germline V CDR1 and CDR2: SGHRS, YFSETQ. V lost 4 bases and J lost 0, with 16 bases in between. The CDR3 sequence is 16 residues long. The CDR3 protein is CASSRGRSELNTEAFF. For the CDR3, the DNA is TGCGCCAGCAGCAGAGGCCGATCAGAATTGAACACTGAAGCTTTCTTT.

This chain joins TRBV4-2 and TRBJ2-1, with D hard to call. This CDR3 comprises 14 residues. The V end lost 0 bases, the J end lost 6 bases, and 9 bases lay between the germline ends. Looked up from germline, CDR1 is LGHNA and CDR2 is YNFKEQ. The CDR3 region is CASSQDWAANEQFF. CDR3 bases: TGTGCCAGCAGCCAAGATTGGGCAGCCAATGAGCAGTTCTTC.

The chain joins TRBV4-2 to TRBJ1-4; weak D call: TRBD1 (5 bases). CDR1 is LGHNA and CDR2 is YNFKEQ in the germline V gene. V lost 2 bases and J lost 8, with 18 bases in between. The CDR3 totals 16 residues. The CDR3 is CASSQNSRDEGEKLFF. DNA for the CDR3: TGTGCCAGCAGCCAAAACTCCCGGGACGAAGGAGAAAAACTGTTTTTT.

This chain connects TRBV10-2 to TRBJ2-7, with D possibly TRBD1 on 8 matching bases. The CDR3 is 16 residues long. Looked up from germline, CDR1 is WSHSY and CDR2 is SAAADI. The ends were cut back, 4 bases at V and 5 bases at J, with 21 bases in the middle. In DNA form, the CDR3 reads TGCGCCAGCAGTGCGACGAGAACAGGGGGGGTCCACGAGCAGTACTTC. Its protein product is CASSATRTGGVHEQYF.

This clonotype was recorded only once. The gene calls are TRBV29-1 and TRBJ1-4; no reliable D call. The CDR3 has 13 amino acids. The V end lost 4 bases, the J end lost 12 bases, and 18 bases lay between the germline ends. Germline-derived CDR1 and CDR2 are SQVTM and ANQGSEA. Written as DNA, the CDR3 is TGCAGCGTTGGAGCCCAGAGTGGGGTAGAACTGTTTTTT. Its translation: CSVGAQSGVELFF.

The chain carries TRBV6-5 and TRBJ2-5, with TRBD2 as a possible D gene (5 bases). Germline values: CDR1 MNHEY, CDR2 SVGAGI. Trimming pared 0 bases from V and 7 bases from J, leaving 9 bases between. This CDR3 region has 13 residues. In nucleotides, the CDR3 is TGTGCCAGCAGTTACTCGGGCGAGGGGACCCAGTACTTC. As protein: CASSYSGEGTQYF.